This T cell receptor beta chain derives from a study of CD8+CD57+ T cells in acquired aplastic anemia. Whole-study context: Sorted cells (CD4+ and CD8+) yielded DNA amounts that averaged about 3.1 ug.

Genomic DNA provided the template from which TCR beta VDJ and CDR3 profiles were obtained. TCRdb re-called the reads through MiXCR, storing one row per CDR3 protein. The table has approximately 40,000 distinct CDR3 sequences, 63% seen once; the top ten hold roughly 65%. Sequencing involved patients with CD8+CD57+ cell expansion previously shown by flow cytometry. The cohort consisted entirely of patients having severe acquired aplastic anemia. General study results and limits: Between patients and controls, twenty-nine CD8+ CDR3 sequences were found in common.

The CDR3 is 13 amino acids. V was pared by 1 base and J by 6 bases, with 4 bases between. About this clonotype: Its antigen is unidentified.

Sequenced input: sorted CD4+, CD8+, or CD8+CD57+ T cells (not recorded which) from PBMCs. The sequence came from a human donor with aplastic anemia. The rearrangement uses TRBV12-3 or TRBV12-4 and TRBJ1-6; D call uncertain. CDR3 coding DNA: TGTGCCAGCAGTTTAGGCCGTAATTCACCCCTCCACTTT. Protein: CASSLGRNSPLHF.